This is a list of T cell receptor beta chains from one sample in a study of naive and memory T cell subsets. Each CDR3 protein is one row after TCRdb ran MiXCR on the UMI-ligation and nested PCR reads. The profile shows more than 30,000 distinct CDR3 sequences, 9.5% to 12% of them singletons. Sequenced material: skin, taken from a tuberculin skin test site. The receptors here all came from an adult in good health. CDR3s include the opening cysteine and the closing phenylalanine or tryptophan. The D gene is left open where the match is weak. Where a row states a size, it is once, few, many or the class of an expanded clone; other rows omit it.

v_call	d_call	clone_size	j_call	cdr3_aa	cdr3_nt
TRBV4-2	-	many	TRBJ2-2	CASRPASTGELFF	TGTGCCAGCAGACCTGCCTCGACCGGGGAGCTGTTTTTT
TRBV7-2	TRBD2	many	TRBJ2-5	CASSLVPITPSGRAEETQYF	TGTGCCAGCAGCTTAGTTCCCATCACCCCGAGCGGGAGGGCCGAAGAGACCCAGTACTTC
TRBV12-3/TRBV12-4	-	-	TRBJ1-1	CASSLYTEGSGEAFF	TGTGCCAGCAGTTTATATACAGAGGGTAGCGGTGAAGCTTTCTTT
TRBV2	-	-	TRBJ1-2	CASSEHEYYGYTF	TGTGCCAGCAGTGAACACGAATACTATGGCTACACCTTC
TRBV27	TRBD1	-	TRBJ1-6	CASSPTGASYNSPLHF	TGTGCCAGCAGTCCGACAGGGGCCTCATATAATTCACCCCTCCACTTT
TRBV12-3/TRBV12-4	-	few	TRBJ1-3	CASSFTQGNTIYF	TGTGCCAGCAGTTTCACCCAAGGAAACACCATATATTTT
TRBV28	-	many	TRBJ2-7	CASSQGETYEQYF	TGTGCCAGCAGTCAGGGCGAAACCTACGAGCAGTACTTC
TRBV12-3/TRBV12-4	-	many	TRBJ2-1	CASSFAPLGTGNEQFF	TGTGCCAGCAGCTTCGCACCATTAGGGACGGGCAATGAGCAGTTCTTC
TRBV6-5	TRBD1	many	TRBJ2-2	CASSSYTGVEGGELFF	TGTGCCAGCAGTTCGTATACAGGGGTAGAGGGCGGGGAGCTGTTTTTT
TRBV7-9	TRBD1	many	TRBJ1-2	CASSLGANRGSGYTF	TGTGCCAGCAGCTTAGGGGCAAACAGGGGATCTGGCTACACCTTC
TRBV5-6	-	-	TRBJ2-3	CASSSWSTDTQYF	TGTGCCAGCAGCTCTTGGAGCACAGATACGCAGTATTTT
TRBV20-1	-	many	TRBJ2-6	CSATAGANVLTF	TGCAGTGCCACAGCTGGGGCCAACGTCCTGACTTTC
TRBV20-1	-	few	TRBJ1-4	CSARVPGTTNEKLFF	TGCAGTGCTAGGGTTCCGGGAACAACTAATGAAAAACTGTTTTTT
TRBV29-1	TRBD1	many	TRBJ2-1	CSVNRGTGRNEQFF	TGCAGCGTCAACAGGGGTACCGGGCGCAATGAGCAGTTCTTC
TRBV7-9	-	few	TRBJ2-7	CASTEAGREEFEQYF	TGTGCCAGCACCGAGGCAGGCAGGGAGGAGTTCGAGCAGTACTTC
TRBV6-5	TRBD1	few	TRBJ1-1	CASSRPDRGGGTEAFF	TGTGCCAGCAGCCGGCCCGACAGGGGCGGAGGGACTGAAGCTTTCTTT
TRBV10-3	TRBD1	many	TRBJ1-2	CAITRTGGADYGYTF	TGTGCCATCACCCGGACAGGGGGCGCGGACTATGGCTACACCTTC
TRBV25-1	-	many	TRBJ1-4	CASARTATNEKLFF	TGTGCCAGCGCTCGGACAGCAACTAATGAAAAACTGTTTTTT
TRBV12-3/TRBV12-4	-	-	TRBJ2-1	CASSLPGGSSYNEQFF	TGTGCCAGCAGTTTACCCGGGGGTAGCTCCTACAATGAGCAGTTCTTC
TRBV20-1	TRBD2	-	TRBJ2-5	CSASVTSGKETQYF	TGCAGTGCTTCCGTAACTAGCGGAAAAGAGACCCAGTACTTC
TRBV28	-	many	TRBJ1-2	CASSLTVSYGYTF	TGTGCCAGCAGTCTGACAGTTTCCTATGGCTACACCTTC
TRBV28	-	-	TRBJ1-2	CAASPGRYGYTF	TGTGCCGCCAGCCCAGGGCGCTATGGCTACACCTTC
TRBV20-1	-	medium-sized	TRBJ2-7	CSARAATSPFYEQYF	TGCAGTGCTAGAGCTGCGACTAGTCCATTCTACGAGCAGTACTTC
TRBV6-5	-	many	TRBJ1-1	CASSYGTRNTEAFF	TGTGCCAGCAGTTACGGGACAAGGAACACTGAAGCTTTCTTT
TRBV6-5	-	-	TRBJ1-4	CASRGTTGLTNEKLFF	TGTGCCAGCAGGGGAACTACAGGGCTCACTAATGAAAAACTGTTTTTT
TRBV28	-	few	TRBJ1-2	CASSPPGQLKRNYGYTF	TGTGCCAGCAGTCCCCCAGGGCAGCTTAAAAGGAACTATGGCTACACCTTC
TRBV28	TRBD1	-	TRBJ2-7	CASRAYRGIAYEQYF	TGTGCCAGCAGAGCCTACAGGGGCATCGCCTACGAGCAGTACTTC
TRBV2	TRBD1	many	TRBJ2-7	CASGGQGGSYEQYF	TGTGCCAGCGGGGGACAGGGGGGCTCCTACGAGCAGTACTTC
TRBV5-1	TRBD1	-	TRBJ2-6	CASSLTGGRGSGANVLTF	TGCGCCAGCAGCTTGACAGGGGGCCGGGGCTCTGGGGCCAACGTCCTGACTTTC
TRBV28	-	few	TRBJ2-7	CASRPYRGLDSYEQYF	TGTGCCAGCAGACCTTATCGGGGGCTAGACTCCTACGAGCAGTACTTC
TRBV6-6	-	many	TRBJ1-4	CASTDGGREKEKLFF	TGTGCCAGCACCGACGGGGGGCGAGAGAAGGAAAAACTGTTTTTT
TRBV6-6	-	-	TRBJ1-2	CASRDGTIYGDTF	TGTGCCAGCAGGGACGGAACCATCTATGGCGACACCTTC
TRBV11-2	-	many	TRBJ1-1	CASSLFPSEAFF	TGTGCCAGCAGCTTATTCCCTTCTGAAGCTTTCTTT
TRBV29-1	TRBD1	-	TRBJ1-6	CSVTGQGERTYNSPLHF	TGCAGCGTGACGGGACAGGGGGAAAGGACCTATAATTCACCCCTCCACTTT
TRBV6-2/TRBV6-3	TRBD1	few	TRBJ1-2	CASRVQGALRYGYTF	TGTGCCAGCAGAGTACAGGGGGCGCTGAGGTATGGCTACACCTTC
TRBV6-1	-	many	TRBJ1-6	CASRHGQRKISYNSPLHF	TGTGCCAGCAGGCACGGACAGAGAAAGATCTCCTATAATTCACCCCTCCACTTT
TRBV5-4	-	-	TRBJ2-7	CASMERSGPYEQYF	TGTGCCAGCATGGAGAGGTCGGGCCCCTACGAGCAGTACTTC
TRBV20-1	-	medium-sized	TRBJ1-1	CSARDLDGRNTEAFF	TGCAGTGCTAGAGATCTCGACGGGAGGAACACTGAAGCTTTCTTT
TRBV19	TRBD2	few	TRBJ2-3	CASSIGGSRDTQYF	TGTGCCAGTAGTATAGGCGGGAGCAGGGATACGCAGTATTTT
TRBV9	-	many	TRBJ2-6	CASSDSGANVLTF	TGTGCCAGCAGCGACTCTGGGGCCAACGTCCTGACTTTC